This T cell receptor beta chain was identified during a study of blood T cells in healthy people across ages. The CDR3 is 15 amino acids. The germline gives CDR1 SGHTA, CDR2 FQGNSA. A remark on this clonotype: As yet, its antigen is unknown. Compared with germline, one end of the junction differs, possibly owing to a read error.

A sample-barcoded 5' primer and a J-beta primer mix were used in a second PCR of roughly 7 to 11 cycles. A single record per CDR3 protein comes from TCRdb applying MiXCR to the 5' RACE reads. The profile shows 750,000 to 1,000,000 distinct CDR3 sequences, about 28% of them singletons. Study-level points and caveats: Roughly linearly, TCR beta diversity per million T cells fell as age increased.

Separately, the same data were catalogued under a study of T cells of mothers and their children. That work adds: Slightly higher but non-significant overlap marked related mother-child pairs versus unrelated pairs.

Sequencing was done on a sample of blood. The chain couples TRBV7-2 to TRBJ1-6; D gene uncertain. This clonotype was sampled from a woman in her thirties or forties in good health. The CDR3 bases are TGTGCCAGCAGCCCGAGATCCTTGGATAATTCACCCCCCCACTTT. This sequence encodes CASSPRSLDNSPPHF.